The entry below describes one T cell receptor (beta chain). The sample originates from a study of cytomegalovirus exposure and HLA in healthy donors. CDR3 length: 15 residues. The V end was cut by 0 bases, the J end by 0 bases, with 5 bases between. Looked up from germline, CDR1 is LNHNV and CDR2 is YYDKDF (reference sequence). This PCR relied on a set of 60 Vbeta primers and 13 Jbeta primers. TCRdb's copy holds only in-frame clones and misses some; the assay was immunoSEQ multiplex PCR. The table has some 180,000 clones, about 88% seen once. Healthy bone marrow donors supplied every sample. Sequencing was done on a sample of PBMCs. This clonotype originated in a man between 25 and 39 years old in good health and CMV-seropositive. V usage is TRBV15 and J usage is TRBJ2-2; D is unclear. CDR3 sequence reads: CATSRDSANTGELFF. The CDR3 DNA reads as TGTGCCACCAGCAGAGACAGCGCGAACACCGGGGAGCTGTTTTTT.